This T cell receptor beta chain was recorded in a study of cytomegalovirus exposure and HLA in healthy donors. Whole-study findings and limits: Exclusion applied to some V segments, including TRBV6-2 and TRBV6-3, as they were indistinguishable. Altogether, 160 or so TCR beta chains were recorded as cytomegalovirus-associated.

A few counts support this clone. Antigen specificity is unknown. The primer mix had 60 Vbeta and 13 Jbeta primers. TCRdb's copy holds only in-frame clones and misses some; the assay was immunoSEQ multiplex PCR. The sample includes about 130,000 clones, around 70% of them seen just once. V shed 3 bases, J shed 3 bases, and the junction held 10 bases outside the gene matches. CDR3 length equals 18 residues. From germline, CDR1 is SGHTA and CDR2 FQGNSA. This sequence originates from a human donor in good health. This chain joins TRBV7-2 and TRBJ2-1; 11 nucleotides match TRBD2. What was sequenced was PBMCs. The CDR3 DNA reads as TGTGCCAGCAGCTTTCCGACCCGACTAGCGGGGCGCTACAATGAGCAGTTCTTC. This sequence encodes CASSFPTRLAGRYNEQFF.